These 20 T cell receptor beta chains were sequenced from one sample in a study of T cell changes during pregnancy in multiple sclerosis. The assay was immunoSEQ multiplex PCR, and TCRdb's table has in-frame clones only and misses some. The sample includes approximately 93,000 clones, more than 85% of them seen just once. Sequencing was performed on peripheral blood, taken in the first trimester of pregnancy. The receptor set was obtained from a female donor in good health, enrolled as a control in a pregnancy study.

This sequence joins TRBV9 and TRBJ2-5, with D perhaps matching TRBD2 (6 bases). CDR1 and CDR2 from the germline V gene are SGDLS and YYNGEE. The ends were cut back, 4 bases at V and 2 bases at J, with 15 bases in the middle. This CDR3 has 15 residues. The CDR3 here is CASSRDWGLQETQYF. The CDR3 DNA is TGTGCCAGCAGCCGGGACTGGGGACTTCAAGAGACCCAGTACTTC.

This clone was counted between two and nine times. The V call is TRBV4-2, the J call TRBJ1-1, with D possibly TRBD1 on 5 matching bases. The length of the CDR3 is 15 residues. The V gene's germline CDR1 is LGHNA and CDR2 YNFKEQ. Trimming stripped 0 bases from V and 1 base from J, with 9 bases between. DNA of the CDR3: TGTGCCAGCAGCCAAGATCTGGGGGGGAACACTGAAGCTTTCTTT. Amino acid sequence: CASSQDLGGNTEAFF.

The CDR3 DNA sequence: TGTGCCAGCAGTGACCCCCGTGTCAGGGGGCTCGGGGAAAAACTGTTTTTT. Translation: CASSDPRVRGLGEKLFF. J is TRBJ1-4 and V is TRBV25-1; 8 bases align to TRBD1. The junction had 14 bases not matched to a gene; V was cut back by 3 bases and J by 8 bases. There are 17 residues in the CDR3. Germline loops: CDR1 MGHDK, CDR2 SYGVNS.

The chain joins TRBV9 to TRBJ1-3, with 7 bases identical to TRBD1. The junction had 2 bases not matched to a gene; V was cut back by 3 bases and J by 2 bases. This CDR3 spans 14 amino acids. Germline CDR1 reads SGDLS; CDR2 reads YYNGEE. CDR3 sequence: CASSETGAGNTIYF. In DNA, the CDR3 is TGTGCCAGCAGCGAAACAGGGGCTGGAAACACCATATATTTT.

The V gene is TRBV20-1, the J gene TRBJ2-3; 8 bases line up with TRBD2. V shed 4 bases and J 9 bases; nucleotides not matched to a gene: 3. This CDR3 region has 11 residues. Germline CDR1 and CDR2: DFQATT and SNEGSKA (reference sequence). This CDR3 reads CSATQRGTQYF. The DNA of the CDR3 is TGCAGTGCTACCCAGCGGGGGACGCAGTATTTT.

The V and J genes are TRBV19 and TRBJ1-1; 9 bases agree with TRBD1. The V gene end was trimmed by 5 bases and the J gene end by 2 bases; junction bases not matched to a gene: 12. Germline loops: CDR1 LNHDA, CDR2 SQIVND (reference sequence). This CDR3 region has 17 residues. Written as DNA, the CDR3 is TGTGCCAGTAGTGGGGCCCGACAGGGGGGGACCAACACTGAAGCTTTCTTT. It codes for CASSGARQGGTNTEAFF.

The chain employs TRBV5-4 and TRBJ2-7; a weak D match, TRBD2 (5 bases). Germline assignment: CDR1 SGHNT and CDR2 YYREEE (reference sequence). Trimming cost V 4 bases and J 3 bases, with 14 bases left between them. CDR3 size: 14 residues. CDR3 DNA sequence: TGTGCCAGCAGCCTCCCTCGACGGGGCTACGAGCAGTACTTC. Amino acids: CASSLPRRGYEQYF.

This chain joins TRBV29-1 and TRBJ1-2; no clear D gene. The CDR3 is 11 residues long. CDR1 is SQVTM, CDR2 ANQGSEA, per germline. V gave up 3 bases and J gave up 6 bases, with 8 bases separating them. CDR3 region: CSVEFRDGYTF. The CDR3 nucleotides read TGCAGCGTTGAGTTTCGGGATGGCTACACCTTC.

This rearrangement joins TRBV6-5 to TRBJ1-5, with 7 bases aligning to TRBD1. This CDR3 spans 13 amino acids. The germline CDR1 and CDR2 sequences are MNHEY and SVGAGI. The V and J ends lost 5 bases and 5 bases, in that order; junction bases with no gene match: 3. This chain's CDR3 is CASSPGGYQPQHF. The CDR3, as DNA: TGTGCCAGCAGTCCAGGGGGATATCAGCCCCAGCATTTT.

The chain recombines TRBV4-3 with TRBJ1-6; 8 nucleotides align to TRBD1. The germline V gene encodes CDR1 LGHNA and CDR2 YSLEER. J gave up 2 bases and V 1 base, and 4 bases lay outside the gene matches. The CDR3 sequence is 17 residues long. Here the CDR3 reads CASSQGRTGPYNSPLHF. The CDR3 coding sequence is TGCGCCAGCAGCCAAGGAAGGACAGGGCCCTATAATTCACCCCTCCACTTT.

V usage is TRBV2 and J usage is TRBJ1-1; the D is unclear. V shed 6 bases and J shed 1 base, with 12 bases lying between them. This CDR3 is 14 amino acids long. Germline CDR1 and CDR2: SNHLY and FYNNEI. Here the CDR3 DNA reads TGTGCCAGCAGACGCACTACACCGAACACTGAAGCTTTCTTT. Translated, it gives CASRRTTPNTEAFF.

The V call is TRBV7-2, the J call TRBJ1-6; TRBD1 agrees at 9 bases. The CDR3 is 18 residues long. The V gene end was trimmed by 1 base and the J gene end by 4 bases; junction bases not matched to a gene: 8. Germline CDR1 and CDR2: SGHTA and FQGNSA. For the CDR3, the DNA is TGTGCCAGCAGCTTAGTGGTAGGGACAGGGTTGTATAATTCACCCCTCCACTTT. It is translated as CASSLVVGTGLYNSPLHF.

This rearrangement joins TRBV19 to TRBJ1-2, with 9 nucleotides matching TRBD1. The CDR3 spans 14 residues. The germline CDR1 and CDR2 sequences are LNHDA and SQIVND (reference sequence). The J segment lost 8 bases and the V segment lost 4 bases, leaving 8 bases of the junction unmatched. The CDR3 nucleotides are TGTGCCAGTAGTAACCGGGACAGGGTAGGAGGCTACACCTTC. Protein sequence: CASSNRDRVGGYTF. Looking up the rest from reference TRBV19 and TRBJ1-2 gives the full variable domain: DGGITQSPKYLFRKEGQNVTLSCEQNLNHDAMYWYRQDPGQGLRLIYYSQIVNDFQKGDIAEGYSVSREKKESFPLTVTSAQKNPTAFYLCASSNRDRVGGYTFGSGTRLTVV.

This chain connects TRBV4-2 to TRBJ2-5; 9 bases fit TRBD2. This CDR3 is 16 amino acids long. Germline values: CDR1 LGHNA, CDR2 YNFKEQ. V dropped 0 bases and J dropped 5; count of bases not matched to a gene: 7. The DNA for the CDR3 is TGTGCCAGCAGCCAAGATACGGCGGGGGGGAGGGAGACCCAGTACTTC. Translated: CASSQDTAGGRETQYF.

The rearrangement uses TRBV4-1 and TRBJ1-1; 8 bases agree with TRBD1. V dropped 5 bases and J dropped 7; count of bases not matched to a gene: 6. Per the germline V gene, CDR1 is MGHRA and CDR2 is YSYEKL. The CDR3 sequence is 13 residues long. The chain's CDR3 is CASSKLQGVEAFF. DNA for the CDR3: TGCGCCAGCAGCAAATTACAGGGGGTTGAAGCTTTCTTT.

The chain carries TRBV27 and TRBJ2-1; D not certain. The CDR3 loop spans 11 amino acids. Per the germline V gene, CDR1 is MNHEY and CDR2 is SMNVEV (reference sequence). With 3 bases removed from V and 9 bases from J, the gap between germline ends came to 6 bases. CDR3 region: CASSFLSEQFF. In DNA, the CDR3 is TGTGCCAGCAGTTTTCTTAGTGAGCAGTTCTTC.

The V and J genes are TRBV30 and TRBJ1-6; possibly TRBD1 for D (6 bases). The CDR3 consists of 13 residues. Germline V gives CDR1 GTSNPN, CDR2 SVGIG (reference sequence). Trimming removed 2 bases at V and 10 bases at J, with 12 bases between. CDR3 loop: CAWSKQGYSPLHF. As DNA, the CDR3 is TGTGCCTGGAGTAAACAGGGATACTCACCCCTCCACTTT.

J is TRBJ1-4 and V is TRBV28; possible D gene TRBD1, 5 bases. The ends were cut back, 8 bases at V and 1 base at J, with 17 bases in the middle. Per germline, CDR1 MDHEN and CDR2 SYDVKM. CDR3 length: 16 amino acids. This CDR3 reads CASQTVIKGTNEKLFF. The CDR3 nucleotides are TGTGCCAGCCAGACAGTTATCAAAGGAACTAATGAAAAACTGTTTTTT.

The V gene is TRBV14, the J gene TRBJ1-3, with TRBD1 identical over 9 bases. The germline V gene has CDR1 SGHDN and CDR2 FVKESK. The CDR3 sequence is 15 residues long. Germline trimming cut 5 bases from V and 9 bases from J; bases unmatched to any gene: 11. The CDR3 DNA reads TGTGCCAGCAGCTTGACGGGACAGGGCATTGGCACCATATATTTT. Residues: CASSLTGQGIGTIYF.

Points on this clone: At one boundary the junction diverges from the germline segment, which might be a read error. This chain connects TRBV11-3 to TRBJ2-2; TRBD2 aligns across 7 bases. The CDR3 runs 16 residues. Germline lookup yields CDR1 SGHNT and CDR2 YENEEA. The CDR3 DNA reads as TGTGCCAGCAGATTAGCGGGCCAGGGAAGCACCGGGGAGCTGTTTTTT. It yields the protein CASRLAGQGSTGELFF.